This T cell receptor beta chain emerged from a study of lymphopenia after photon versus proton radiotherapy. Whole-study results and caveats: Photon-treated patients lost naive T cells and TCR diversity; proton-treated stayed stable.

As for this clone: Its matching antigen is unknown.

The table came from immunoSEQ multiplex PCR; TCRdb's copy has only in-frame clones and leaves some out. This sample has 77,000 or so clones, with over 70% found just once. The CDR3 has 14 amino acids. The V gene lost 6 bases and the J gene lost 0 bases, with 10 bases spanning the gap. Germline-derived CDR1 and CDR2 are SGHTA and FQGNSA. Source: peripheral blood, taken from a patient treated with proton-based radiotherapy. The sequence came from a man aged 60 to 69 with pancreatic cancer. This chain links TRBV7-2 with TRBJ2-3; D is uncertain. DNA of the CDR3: TGTGCCAGCAGGACAAGTCTGAGCACAGATACGCAGTATTTT. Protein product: CASRTSLSTDTQYF.